A single sample is the source of the 18 T cell receptor beta chains below, sequenced in a study of cytomegalovirus exposure and HLA in healthy donors. PCR involved 60 Vbeta and 13 Jbeta primers. The assay was immunoSEQ multiplex PCR, and TCRdb's table has in-frame clones only and misses some. Here the sample spans some 110,000 clones, roughly 85% being singletons. Sequenced input: PBMCs. All receptors come from a man aged 30-40 years in good health and CMV-seropositive.

This chain uses TRBV19 with TRBJ2-7; the D gene is possibly TRBD2 (6 bases). The CDR3 covers 12 residues. Germline V CDR1 and CDR2: LNHDA, SQIVND (reference sequence). Trimming stripped 1 base from V and 5 bases from J, with 6 bases between. CDR3 loop: CASSIAGDEQYV. The CDR3 nucleotides are TGTGCCAGTAGTATAGCGGGAGACGAGCAGTACGTC.

The V and J genes are TRBV30 and TRBJ1-1; no clear D. Germline V gives CDR1 GTSNPN, CDR2 SVGIG (reference sequence). The CDR3 length is 11 residues. Trimming took off 4 bases at V and 1 base at J, with 4 bases between the two ends. CDR3 bases: TGTGCCTGGATGAGGAACACTGAAGCTTTCTTT. It specifies CAWMRNTEAFF.

The sample holds a few counts of this clone. The V gene is TRBV27, the J gene TRBJ2-2, with a possible D match to TRBD2 (7 bases). The CDR3 is made up of 14 amino acids. V shed 8 bases and J shed 6 bases, with 16 bases lying between them. Germline CDR1 MNHEY, CDR2 SMNVEV (reference sequence). The CDR3 loop reads CASGSPGGPGELFF. The CDR3 DNA follows: TGTGCCAGCGGGTCCCCGGGGGGCCCCGGGGAGCTGTTTTTT.

The V and J genes are TRBV5-4 and TRBJ2-3, with TRBD2 matching 10 bases. Germline V gene data show CDR1 as SGHNT and CDR2 as YYREEE (reference sequence). This CDR3 region has 16 residues. The V gene end was trimmed by 3 bases and the J gene end by 1 base; junction bases not matched to a gene: 5. As DNA, the CDR3 is TGTGCCAGCAGCTCTCAGCGGGGGGGTGGCACAGATACGCAGTATTTT. Amino acids: CASSSQRGGGTDTQYF.

CDR3 bases: TGTGCCAGCAGTTACCCAGGGGGACCTTCAAGGGATGAGCAGTTCTTC. It yields the protein CASSYPGGPSRDEQFF. V usage is TRBV6-6 and J usage is TRBJ2-1, with 7 bases aligning to TRBD1. Germline CDR1 MNHNY, CDR2 SVGAGI (reference sequence). The CDR3 spans 16 residues. Trimming at V came to 2 bases and at J to 8 bases, leaving 12 bases not matched to a gene.

V usage is TRBV20-1 and J usage is TRBJ1-1; D remains ambiguous. The V end lost 3 bases, the J end lost 0 bases, and 2 bases lay between the germline ends. The CDR3 has 11 residues. Germline V CDR1 and CDR2: DFQATT, SNEGSKA (reference sequence). DNA of the CDR3: TGCAGTGCTAGCTTGAACACTGAAGCTTTCTTT. This translates into CSASLNTEAFF.

This clone was counted a few times. CDR3 amino acids: CASSYMLNTEAFF. The CDR3, as DNA: TGTGCCAGCAGTTACATGCTGAACACTGAAGCTTTCTTT. The chain couples TRBV28 to TRBJ1-1; no clear D. The CDR3 runs 13 residues. CDR1 and CDR2 from the germline V gene are MDHEN and SYDVKM. The V end lost 4 bases, the J end lost 0 bases, and 6 bases lay between the germline ends.

The chain combines TRBV5-1 with TRBJ2-3; maybe TRBD2 (5 bases). The V gene lost 4 bases and the J gene lost 3 bases, with 9 bases spanning the gap. The CDR3 loop spans 13 amino acids. CDR1 and CDR2 (germline): SGHRS, YFSETQ. This CDR3 reads CASSGSPTDTQYF. CDR3 coding DNA: TGCGCCAGCAGCGGGAGCCCGACAGATACGCAGTATTTT.

V and J are TRBV5-4 and TRBJ1-1, with 7 bases lining up with TRBD1. J lost 4 bases, V lost 2 bases, and 2 bases had no gene match. The length of the CDR3 is 13 residues. Germline lookup yields CDR1 SGHNT and CDR2 YYREEE (reference sequence). CDR3 sequence (DNA): TGTGCCAGCAGCTTTAAGGGGGCCACTGAAGCTTTCTTT. Translated, it gives CASSFKGATEAFF.

The chain has TRBV7-6 and TRBJ1-5; 7 nucleotides agree with TRBD1. Losses at the gene ends were 1 base for V and 7 bases for J; bases not matched to a gene: 7. The CDR3 loop spans 15 amino acids. Germline assignment: CDR1 SGHVS and CDR2 FNYEAQ. The CDR3 region is CASSLGTTGRQPQHF. For the CDR3, the DNA is TGTGCCAGCAGCTTAGGGACGACAGGGCGACAGCCCCAGCATTTT.

The V and J genes are TRBV30 and TRBJ2-1; TRBD2 matches at 7 bases. Germline CDR1 GTSNPN, CDR2 SVGIG (reference sequence). The CDR3 loop spans 15 amino acids. The V and J ends lost 4 bases and 5 bases, in that order; junction bases with no gene match: 11. Here the CDR3 DNA reads TGTGCCTGGAAATTGTGGACTAGGAACCACAATGAGCAGTTCTTC. Its translation: CAWKLWTRNHNEQFF.

The chain carries TRBV2 and TRBJ2-5; D ambiguous. CDR1 and CDR2 from the germline V gene are SNHLY and FYNNEI. The CDR3 is made up of 13 amino acids. V was cut by 7 bases and J by 0 bases, with 9 bases left in between. DNA for the CDR3: TGTGCCAGCACCCCCCGGGACCAAGAGACCCAGTACTTC. Translation: CASTPRDQETQYF.

CDR3 coding DNA: TGTGCAAGTCGCTTGGGGGGGCTGGGGAATTCCTACGAGCAGTACTTC. It yields the protein CASRLGGLGNSYEQYF. The chain uses TRBV12-2 and TRBJ2-7; the D segment call TRBD2 is taken from the table without a DNA check. TRBV12-2 constitutes a pseudogene. The CDR3 runs 16 residues.

This sequence joins TRBV27 and TRBJ2-2; D might be TRBD2 (6 bases). The germline CDR1 and CDR2 sequences are MNHEY and SMNVEV (reference sequence). V was trimmed by 9 bases and J by 7 bases, leaving 12 bases between them. The CDR3 runs 12 residues. CDR3 in amino acids: CASLGGYGELFF. The CDR3 nucleotides read TGTGCCAGTCTAGGAGGGTACGGGGAGCTGTTTTTT.

The V and J genes are TRBV4-2 and TRBJ2-1, with 7 bases aligning to TRBD2. Germline V gene lookup returns CDR1 LGHNA and CDR2 YNFKEQ. V was clipped by 5 bases and J by 6 bases; unmatched bases: 10. The CDR3 loop spans 15 amino acids. The CDR3 reads CASSAGETFSNEQFF. The CDR3 nucleotides are TGTGCCAGCAGCGCGGGGGAGACCTTTAGCAATGAGCAGTTCTTC.

This clone showed up just once. The rearrangement uses TRBV9 and TRBJ1-2, with D perhaps matching TRBD1 (5 bases). The V end was cut by 3 bases, the J end by 2 bases, with 8 bases between. This CDR3 spans 13 amino acids. In germline, CDR1 is SGDLS, CDR2 YYNGEE. CDR3 in amino acids: CASSGTGNYGYTF. CDR3 DNA: TGTGCCAGCAGCGGAACAGGCAACTATGGCTACACCTTC.

V usage is TRBV9 and J usage is TRBJ2-1, with 8 bases matching TRBD2. J was trimmed by 4 bases and V by 7 bases; bases with no gene match: 10. CDR1 and CDR2 from the germline V gene are SGDLS and YYNGEE. The CDR3 sequence is 15 residues long. The CDR3 DNA sequence: TGTGCCAGCGCGGGGAGCGGGAGCCTGTACAATGAGCAGTTCTTC. This codes for CASAGSGSLYNEQFF.

The rearrangement joins TRBV5-4 to TRBJ2-2; D may be TRBD1 (6 bases). The ends were cut back, 7 bases at V and 4 bases at J, with 14 bases in the middle. The germline gives CDR1 SGHNT, CDR2 YYREEE (reference sequence). This CDR3 has 14 residues. The CDR3 nucleotides read TGTGCCAGCGCTAAGGGGGTGGGCACCGGGGAGCTGTTTTTT. It codes for CASAKGVGTGELFF.